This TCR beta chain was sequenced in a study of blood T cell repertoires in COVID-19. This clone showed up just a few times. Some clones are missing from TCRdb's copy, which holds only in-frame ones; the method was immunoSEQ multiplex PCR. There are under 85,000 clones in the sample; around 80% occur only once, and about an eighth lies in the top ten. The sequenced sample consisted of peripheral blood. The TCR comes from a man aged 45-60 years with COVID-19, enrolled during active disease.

The CDR3: CASSLLGSSYEQYF. DNA of the CDR3: TGTGCCAGCAGCTTATTAGGGAGCTCCTACGAGCAGTACTTC. The chain couples TRBV7-3 to TRBJ2-7; possibly TRBD2 for D (5 bases). CDR1 and CDR2 from the germline V gene are SGHTA and FQGTGA. The CDR3 is 14 residues long. Trimming took 2 bases from V and 0 from J, leaving 8 bases between them.